A single sample gave rise to the 10 T cell receptor beta chains below, sequenced in a study of response to subunit inactivated influenza vaccine. TCRdb recomputed calls from the RT-PCR reads with MiXCR, one row per CDR3 protein. The table has 450,000 to 600,000 distinct CDR3 sequences, around 8% seen once; the top ten hold 10% to 15%. The sequencing used PBMCs from blood, collected about 24 months after vaccination. The receptors shown here come from a man aged 50 to 69 who received an inactivated influenza vaccine.

In its sample, this clonotype was seen many times. The chain uses TRBV12-3 or TRBV12-4 and TRBJ2-3; 11 nucleotides align to TRBD2. After removal of 5 bases from V and 5 bases from J, the junction contained 3 bases not matched to a gene. This CDR3 is built from 14 residues. The DNA for the CDR3 is TGTGCCAGCAGTATACTAGCGGGGGAAGATACGCAGTATTTT. As protein: CASSILAGEDTQYF.

This clonotype came up a few times. The chain carries TRBV7-9 and TRBJ2-1; unclear D gene. The germline V gene encodes CDR1 SEHNR and CDR2 FQNEAQ (reference sequence). The V and J ends lost 5 bases and 9 bases respectively, with 11 bases between them. The CDR3 loop spans 12 amino acids. For the CDR3, the DNA is TGTGCCAGCAGCAAAGGCCTCTCTGAGCAGTTCTTC. Amino acids: CASSKGLSEQFF.

This clonotype was seen a handful of times. V is TRBV7-2 and J is TRBJ1-4, with D unresolved. This CDR3 is 16 amino acids long. The V end was cut by 5 bases, the J end by 5 bases, with 18 bases between. Germline V lookup: CDR1 SGHTA, CDR2 FQGNSA. The CDR3 sequence: CASSTTGPGRNEKLFF. The CDR3, as DNA: TGTGCCAGCAGCACAACCGGCCCAGGCCGAAATGAAAAACTGTTTTTT.

This clonotype was counted many times. This chain joins TRBV7-6 and TRBJ2-7; D may be TRBD2 (6 bases). The germline V gene encodes CDR1 SGHVS and CDR2 FNYEAQ. The CDR3 covers 14 residues. Trimming shortened V by 2 bases and J by 4 bases, and 12 bases separated the two germline ends. For the CDR3, the DNA is TGTGCCAGCAGCTTACGCGGGATTAGTTACGAGCAGTACTTC. Amino acid sequence: CASSLRGISYEQYF.

This clonotype has just a few counts. This chain connects TRBV7-9 to TRBJ1-1; 11 bases map to TRBD1. Germline V CDR1 and CDR2: SEHNR, FQNEAQ (reference sequence). J was trimmed by 4 bases and V by 7 bases; bases with no gene match: 8. This CDR3 is built from 15 residues. CDR3 sequence reads: CASTAYGTGGTEAFF. CDR3 DNA: TGTGCCAGCACCGCCTACGGGACAGGGGGCACTGAAGCTTTCTTT.

The chain carries TRBV4-3 and TRBJ2-1; TRBD1 matches at 7 bases. CDR1 and CDR2 from the germline V gene are LGHNA and YSLEER. The CDR3 contains 15 residues. The trim removed 0 bases at V and 4 bases at J, leaving 3 bases unmatched. CDR3 coding DNA: TGCGCCAGCAGCCAAGATTTGACAGGGTACAATGAGCAGTTCTTC. Translation gives CASSQDLTGYNEQFF.

This clonotype turned up a few times. The rearrangement joins TRBV6-2 or TRBV6-3 to TRBJ2-4; D is perhaps TRBD1 (7 bases). CDR1 is MNHEY and CDR2 is SVGEGT in the germline V gene. The CDR3 contains 19 residues. V lost 0 bases, J lost 6 bases, and 24 bases lay in between. DNA for the CDR3: TGTGCCAGCAGTTACTCCCAGGGGGACTCCCCCCAAAGGGGAAACATTCAGTACTTC. Translation: CASSYSQGDSPQRGNIQYF.

At least ten counts were recorded for this clonotype. The chain is built from TRBV5-4 and TRBJ1-2, with D uncertain. The V end lost 4 bases, the J end lost 0 bases, and 10 bases lay between the germline ends. The germline V gene encodes CDR1 SGHNT and CDR2 YYREEE (reference sequence). This CDR3 contains 14 residues. CDR3 protein: CASSRSSANYGYTF. The CDR3 nucleotides read TGTGCCAGCAGCCGCAGCTCGGCTAACTATGGCTACACCTTC.

This clonotype was detected a few times. V is TRBV12-3 or TRBV12-4 and J is TRBJ1-1; a possible D gene is TRBD1 (5 bases). This CDR3 region has 12 residues. The V end lost 0 bases, the J end lost 10 bases, and 9 bases lay between the germline ends. CDR3 nucleotides: TGTGCCAGCAGTTTAGCGCATGGGGGAGCTTTCTTT. Translation: CASSLAHGGAFF.

This clonotype appeared many times. The chain is built from TRBV15 and TRBJ2-5, with D maybe TRBD1 (6 bases). CDR1 is LNHNV and CDR2 is YYDKDF in the germline V gene (reference sequence). Trimming took 5 bases from V and 2 from J, leaving 9 bases between them. CDR3 size: 13 residues. The CDR3 DNA is TGTGCCACCAGCCGGGACAAACAAGAGACCCAGTACTTC. This translates into CATSRDKQETQYF.